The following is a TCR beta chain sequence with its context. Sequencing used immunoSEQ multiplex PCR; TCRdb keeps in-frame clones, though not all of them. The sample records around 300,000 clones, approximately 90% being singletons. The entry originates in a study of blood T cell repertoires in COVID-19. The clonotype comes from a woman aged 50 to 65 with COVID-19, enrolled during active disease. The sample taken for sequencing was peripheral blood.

The CDR3 region is CASSSGTSTEQFF. CDR3 nucleotide sequence: TGTGCCAGCAGCTCGGGGACTTCGACGGAGCAGTTCTTC. The rearrangement links TRBV5-4 to TRBJ2-1; weak D call: TRBD2 (6 bases). V was cut by 3 bases and J by 10 bases, with 14 bases left in between. There are 13 residues in the CDR3. Germline lookup yields CDR1 SGHNT and CDR2 YYREEE (reference sequence).